The 24 T cell receptor beta chains presented below share a single source sample, sequenced in a study of blood T cells in healthy people across ages. For the second PCR, which ran for about 7 to 12 cycles, a sample-barcoded 5' primer and a J-beta primer mix were used. One entry per CDR3 protein, called by TCRdb with MiXCR from the 5' RACE reads. The sample shows about 840,000 distinct CDR3 sequences, almost 30% of them seen only once. This sample also appeared in a second study, on T cells of mothers and their children.

The material sequenced was blood. All receptors derive from a woman aged 40 to 50 in good health.

J is TRBJ2-5 and V is TRBV5-1; the D call may be TRBD1 or TRBD2 (5 bases each). Deletions cut 4 bases from V and 5 bases from J, with 15 bases between. CDR3 length: 14 residues. CDR1 is SGHRS and CDR2 is YFSETQ in the germline V gene. The CDR3 reads CASSEGLARETQYF. CDR3 DNA sequence: TGCGCCAGCAGCGAGGGGTTGGCCAGGGAGACCCAGTACTTC. The variable domain in full, completed from reference TRBV5-1 and TRBJ2-5, reads KAGVTQTPRYLIKTRGQQVTLSCSPISGHRSVSWYQQTPGQGLQFLFEYFSETQRNKGNFPGRFSGRQFSNSRSEMNVSTLELGDSALYLCASSEGLARETQYFGPGTRLLVL.

This clonotype has a single count. A read error may be the cause here, since a much bigger clone is one base away. This rearrangement joins TRBV7-9 to TRBJ2-1; D may be TRBD2 (5 bases). Looked up from germline, CDR1 is SEHNR and CDR2 is FQNEAQ (reference sequence). The CDR3 runs 17 residues. Trimming stripped 4 bases from V and 4 bases from J, with 20 bases between. The CDR3 sequence: CASSSAGFVASYNEQFF. The CDR3 coding sequence is TGTGCCAGCAGCTCCGCCGGGTTCGTAGCGTCTTACAATGAGCAGTTCTTC.

J is TRBJ1-5 and V is TRBV28, with D possibly TRBD1 on 5 matching bases. Germline V CDR1 and CDR2: MDHEN, SYDVKM. Between the trimmed V and J ends, which lost 2 bases and 1 base, there was a span of 27 bases. This CDR3 is built from 21 residues. The CDR3 region has the DNA TGTGCCAGCAGTTTAGTTTGGATAGGGGAGAGGGGATCGGGGAGCAATCAGCCCCAGCATTTT. Translated: CASSLVWIGERGSGSNQPQHF. The full variable domain, completed using reference TRBV28 and TRBJ1-5, is DVKVTQSSRYLVKRTGEKVFLECVQDMDHENMFWYRQDPGLGLRLIYFSYDVKMKEKGDIPEGYSVSREKKERFSLILESASTNQTSMYLCASSLVWIGERGSGSNQPQHFGDGTRLSIL.

V and J are TRBV4-1 and TRBJ1-1, with TRBD1 matching over 7 bases. V gave up 4 bases and J gave up 1 base; unmatched junction bases: 6. The germline V gene has CDR1 MGHRA and CDR2 YSYEKL. The CDR3 loop spans 15 amino acids. The CDR3 sequence is CASSPPGQSNTEAFF. In DNA, the CDR3 is TGCGCCAGCAGCCCGCCGGGACAGTCGAACACTGAAGCTTTCTTT.

This chain joins TRBV20-1 and TRBJ2-5, with D tentatively TRBD1 (5 bases). This CDR3 has 13 amino acids. Trimming pared 4 bases from V and 1 base from J, leaving 10 bases between. The germline V gene has CDR1 DFQATT and CDR2 SNEGSKA (reference sequence). The CDR3 region has the DNA TGCAGTGCTACTAACACAGGCCAAGAGACCCAGTACTTC. It encodes CSATNTGQETQYF.

This clonotype occurred a few times. V gene TRBV27 combines with J gene TRBJ1-6; weak D call: TRBD1 (5 bases). The CDR3 consists of 16 residues. Germline-derived CDR1 and CDR2 are MNHEY and SMNVEV (reference sequence). The V end was cut by 3 bases, the J end by 9 bases, with 18 bases between. The CDR3, as DNA: TGTGCCAGCAGTTTGTGGGGCCGGGGCGAAGGTTCACCCCTCCACTTT. Protein sequence: CASSLWGRGEGSPLHF.

This clonotype has only a few counts. The J gene is TRBJ2-3, the V gene TRBV10-3, with D possibly matching TRBD1 (6 bases). With 5 bases removed from V and 2 bases from J, the gap between germline ends came to 14 bases. Germline V gene data show CDR1 as ENHRY and CDR2 as SYGVKD. The CDR3 spans 15 residues. CDR3 sequence: CAISQGTAFTDTQYF. The CDR3 DNA follows: TGTGCCATCAGTCAGGGGACCGCTTTCACAGATACGCAGTATTTT.

The rearrangement uses TRBV21-1 and TRBJ1-4; the DNA was not used to check the table's D call, TRBD1. TRBV21-1 is an annotated pseudogene. The length of the CDR3 is 16 residues. The CDR3 region is CASSKWSRGPNEKLFF. In nucleotides, the CDR3 is TGTGCCAGCAGCAAATGGTCCAGGGGACCTAATGAAAAACTGTTTTTT.

The CDR3 protein is CASSLVVDRGQNEKLFF. CDR3 nucleotide sequence: TGTGCCAGCAGCTTAGTTGTCGACAGGGGGCAAAATGAAAAACTGTTTTTT. J is TRBJ1-4 and V is TRBV7-6; 10 bases are a match to TRBD1. From germline, CDR1 is SGHVS and CDR2 FNYEAQ. Trimming took 1 base from V and 5 from J; bases not matched to a gene: 7. The CDR3 has 17 residues. Complete variable domain (other parts from reference TRBV7-6 and TRBJ1-4): GAGVSQSPRYKVTKRGQDVALRCDPISGHVSLYWYRQALGQGPEFLTYFNYEAQQDKSGLPNDRFSAERPEGSISTLTIQRTEQRDSAMYRCASSLVVDRGQNEKLFFGSGTQLSVL.

The chain carries TRBV6-2 or TRBV6-3 and TRBJ2-7; no reliable D call. The DNA matches TRBJ2-1 better at its end, which makes the J call doubtful. CDR1 MNHEY and CDR2 SVGEGT come from the germline V gene. CDR3 length: 16 residues. In DNA, the CDR3 is TGTGCCAGCAGCGACCGACCCCCAAGGAGCTCCTACGAGCAGTTCTTC. Encoded protein: CASSDRPPRSSYEQFF.

This clonotype was observed a few times. The CDR3 coding sequence is TGTGCCAGCAGCTTACCTAGCTGGGCTGCGGAGACCCAGTACTTC. Amino acid sequence: CASSLPSWAAETQYF. V and J are TRBV7-2 and TRBJ2-5; perhaps TRBD2 as D (5 bases). V dropped 2 bases and J dropped 5 bases, with 15 bases sitting between them. Germline values: CDR1 SGHTA, CDR2 FQGNSA. The CDR3 totals 15 residues.

The V call is TRBV20-1, the J call TRBJ1-5; D call uncertain. The CDR3 consists of 15 residues. The germline CDR1 and CDR2 sequences are DFQATT and SNEGSKA (reference sequence). V was clipped by 3 bases and J by 0 bases, with 12 bases between them. This CDR3 is CSASLQPLSNQPQHF. Here the CDR3 DNA reads TGCAGTGCTAGTCTACAGCCTCTTAGCAATCAGCCCCAGCATTTT.

Comment on this clonotype: One end of the junction varies from germline; a read error may be responsible. The rearrangement uses TRBV5-1 and TRBJ2-7, with 9 bases matching TRBD1. The closer fit of TRBJ2-5 to the DNA end suggests the J call may be wrong. Per germline, CDR1 SGHRS and CDR2 YFSETQ. The CDR3 sequence is 16 residues long. CDR3 residues: CANSLTGQGGWVTQYF. The CDR3 nucleotides are TGCGCCAACAGCTTGACGGGACAGGGCGGCTGGGTGACCCAGTACTTC.

This clonotype was detected a few times. The chain employs TRBV5-8 and TRBJ2-3, with 14 bases matching TRBD2. CDR1 is SGHTS, CDR2 YDEGEE, per germline. Unmatched junction bases numbered 6, after V lost 2 bases and J lost 4 bases. The CDR3 extends over 17 amino acids. This CDR3 is CASSFPGLAGVADTQYF. The CDR3 DNA is TGTGCCAGCAGCTTCCCGGGACTAGCGGGGGTCGCAGATACGCAGTATTTT.

V usage is TRBV28 and J usage is TRBJ2-3, with 7 bases fitting TRBD1. Germline CDR1 is MDHEN and CDR2 is SYDVKM. J was trimmed by 7 bases and V by 5 bases; bases with no gene match: 3. This CDR3 has 12 amino acids. CDR3 sequence reads: CASSTGVYTQYF. CDR3 nucleotides: TGTGCCAGCAGTACAGGGGTTTATACGCAGTATTTT.

The chain employs TRBV4-3 and TRBJ1-1; D gene uncertain. The CDR3 has 14 amino acids. Per the germline V gene, CDR1 is LGHNA and CDR2 is YSLEER. Between the trimmed V and J ends, which lost 0 bases and 5 bases, there was a span of 10 bases. In DNA, the CDR3 is TGCGCCAGCAGCCAAGATAAAAGAGGAACTGAAGCTTTCTTT. This sequence encodes CASSQDKRGTEAFF.

This clonotype was observed at least ten times. The chain employs TRBV5-1 and TRBJ2-1; 7 positions match TRBD1. The CDR3 runs to 12 residues. Germline V CDR1 and CDR2: SGHRS, YFSETQ. The junction had 5 bases not matched to a gene; V was cut back by 4 bases and J by 10 bases. CDR3 sequence (DNA): TGCGCCAGCAGCCAACAGACAGGGGAGCAGTTCTTC. This codes for CASSQQTGEQFF.

About this clonotype: Given a much more abundant clone one base away, this may be a read error. The chain links TRBV6-6 to TRBJ1-2; TRBD1 matches at 9 bases. In germline, CDR1 is MNHNY, CDR2 SVGAGI (reference sequence). CDR3 length: 15 residues. Trimming took 4 bases from V and 4 from J; bases not matched to a gene: 7. The CDR3 DNA sequence: TGTGCCAGCAGTTCTCCCGGGACAGGGTTCTATGGCTACACCTTC. Encoded protein: CASSSPGTGFYGYTF.

This clonotype was seen at least ten times. This sequence joins TRBV7-3 and TRBJ2-1; possibly TRBD1 for D (5 bases). This CDR3 has 16 residues. V lost 1 base and J lost 8, with 18 bases in between. CDR1 and CDR2 from the germline V gene are SGHTA and FQGTGA. The CDR3: CASSLIGAASPHEQFF. DNA of the CDR3: TGTGCCAGCAGCTTAATAGGGGCAGCCTCCCCCCATGAGCAGTTCTTC. The full variable domain, completed using reference TRBV7-3 and TRBJ2-1, is GAGVSQTPSNKVTEKGKYVELRCDPISGHTALYWYRQSLGQGPEFLIYFQGTGAADDSGLPNDRFFAVRPEGSVSTLKIQRTERGDSAVYLCASSLIGAASPHEQFFGPGTRLTVL.

Concerning this clonotype: The junction differs from germline at one of its ends, possibly a read error. The V and J genes are TRBV12-3 or TRBV12-4 and TRBJ1-4; TRBD1 is a possible D gene (6 bases). CDR3 size: 17 residues. CDR3 nucleotide sequence: TGTGCCAGCAGTTCCATCGACAGGACCTCAACTAATGAAAAACCGTTTTTT. Translated: CASSSIDRTSTNEKPFF.

A word on this clonotype: One junction end disagrees with the germline gene, perhaps due to a read error. V gene TRBV14 combines with J gene TRBJ2-1; maybe TRBD2 (5 bases). The length of the CDR3 is 15 residues. Germline V gives CDR1 SGHDN, CDR2 FVKESK. The DNA of the CDR3 is TGTGCCAGCAACCAAACCAAGAACTCGGGGTCCTTGCAGTTCTTC. Translating it yields CASNQTKNSGSLQFF.

With regard to this clonotype: The junction shows a germline mismatch at one end, possibly a read error. The genes are TRBV28 and TRBJ2-1, with 10 bases matching TRBD2. CDR1 and CDR2 (germline): MDHEN, SYDVKM. This CDR3 comprises 15 residues. CDR3 DNA: TGCGCCAGCAGCCAAGAGCGGGGGGGCCACAATGAGCAGTTCTTC. It codes for CASSQERGGHNEQFF.

The chain is built from TRBV29-1 and TRBJ2-2; the D gene is possibly TRBD2 (5 bases). The CDR3 is 13 residues long. V was clipped by 3 bases and J by 6 bases, with 11 bases between them. Germline V CDR1 and CDR2: SQVTM, ANQGSEA. The CDR3 bases are TGCAGCGTTGAGGCTAGCTCGGCCGGGGAGCTGTTTTTT. Its protein product is CSVEASSAGELFF.

About this clonotype: One end of the junction fails to match germline, which may point to a read error. The V gene is TRBV6-5, the J gene TRBJ2-1; 7 bases are shared with TRBD1. The CDR3 extends over 16 amino acids. Germline CDR1 reads MNHEY; CDR2 reads SVGAGI. The CDR3 DNA reads as TGTGCCAGCAGTGACTCGACAGGGACGAACCTGCTTGAGCAGTTCTTC. Protein: CASSDSTGTNLLEQFF.